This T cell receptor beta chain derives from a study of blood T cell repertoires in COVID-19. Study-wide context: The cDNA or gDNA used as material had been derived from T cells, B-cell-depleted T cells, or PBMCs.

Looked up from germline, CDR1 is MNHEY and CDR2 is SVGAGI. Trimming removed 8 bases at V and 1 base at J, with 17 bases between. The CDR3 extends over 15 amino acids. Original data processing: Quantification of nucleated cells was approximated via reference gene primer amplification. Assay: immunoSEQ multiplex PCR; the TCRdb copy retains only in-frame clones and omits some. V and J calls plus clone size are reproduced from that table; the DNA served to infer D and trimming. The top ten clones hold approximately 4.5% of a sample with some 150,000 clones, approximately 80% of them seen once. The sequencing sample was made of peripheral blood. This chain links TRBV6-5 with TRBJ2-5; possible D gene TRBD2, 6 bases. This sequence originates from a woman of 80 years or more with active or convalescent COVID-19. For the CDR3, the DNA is TGTGCCAGCCAATCCGGGGAGGCCTTCCAAGAGACCCAGTACTTC. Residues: CASQSGEAFQETQYF.